The next 4 T cell receptor beta chains were all read from a single sample in a study of control samples from healthy donors and cancer patients. Assay used: immunoSEQ multiplex PCR; TCRdb lists only in-frame clones, some missing. This sample has under 80,000 clones, with approximately 94% found just once. Material: blood. The receptors were sampled from a woman in her forties in good health.

The chain links TRBV3-1 (or the pseudogene TRBV3-2) to TRBJ2-5; 9 positions agree with TRBD2. The CDR3 runs to 15 residues. Germline V gene data show CDR1 as LGHDT and CDR2 as YNNKEL (reference sequence). The V gene end was trimmed by 2 bases and the J gene end by 5 bases; junction bases not matched to a gene: 6. The CDR3 coding sequence is TGTGCCAGCAGCCAAATGGTAGCGGGGGTGGAGACCCAGTACTTC. Translated, it gives CASSQMVAGVETQYF.

This sequence joins TRBV19 and TRBJ1-2, with D tentatively TRBD1 (5 bases). The CDR3 sequence is 14 residues long. V gave up 0 bases and J gave up 5 bases, with 10 bases separating them. Germline values: CDR1 LNHDA, CDR2 SQIVND (reference sequence). CDR3 nucleotides: TGTGCCAGTAGTATAGAGGCATCAGGGTATGGCTACACCTTC. This translates into CASSIEASGYGYTF. The full variable domain, completed using reference TRBV19 and TRBJ1-2, is DGGITQSPKYLFRKEGQNVTLSCEQNLNHDAMYWYRQDPGQGLRLIYYSQIVNDFQKGDIAEGYSVSREKKESFPLTVTSAQKNPTAFYLCASSIEASGYGYTFGSGTRLTVV.

This clone has a single count. J is TRBJ1-6 and V is TRBV28, with TRBD1 as a possible D gene (5 bases). Germline values: CDR1 MDHEN, CDR2 SYDVKM. V was pared by 6 bases and J by 7 bases, with 16 bases between. The CDR3 is 15 residues long. CDR3 sequence: CASRPFGGNNSPLHF. Written as DNA, the CDR3 is TGTGCCAGCAGACCATTCGGGGGGAACAATTCACCCCTCCACTTT.

This clone was counted a few times. The V call is TRBV4-3, the J call TRBJ2-1; possibly TRBD1 for D (5 bases). There are 15 residues in the CDR3. V was cut by 6 bases and J by 4 bases, with 16 bases left in between. Germline V gene lookup returns CDR1 LGHNA and CDR2 YSLEER. The chain's CDR3 is CASSKILGRYNEQFF. The CDR3, as DNA: TGCGCCAGCAGTAAGATTCTGGGGCGATACAATGAGCAGTTCTTC.